This paragraph reports one TCR beta chain. As yet, its antigen is unknown. Germline CDR1 reads MNHEY; CDR2 reads SVGAGI. With 6 bases clipped from V and 2 bases from J, the junction kept 8 bases outside the gene matches. The length of the CDR3 is 16 residues. With a J-beta primer mix and a sample-barcoded 5' primer, a second PCR ran about 7 to 12 cycles. The study obtained at least 3 million CDR3-containing paired-end reads from every sample. Each CDR3 protein gets one entry after TCRdb re-called the 5' RACE reads with MiXCR. The sample includes 1.5 million to 2 million distinct CDR3 sequences, about 49% of them seen just once. The sample originates from a study of blood T cells in healthy people across ages. General study points: The long-lived group displayed more naive CD4+ cells, plus higher diversity, than the aged donors did. Across samples, TCR beta diversity tracked strongly with naive T cell percentage.

They isolated at least 6.5 million PBMCs from each sample. The material sequenced was blood. The origin of this receptor is a woman aged 40 to 50 in good health. J is TRBJ2-3 and V is TRBV6-5; the match to TRBD1 covers 10 bases. The CDR3 loop is CASRQTGGGFTDTQYF. CDR3 DNA sequence: TGTGCCAGCAGACAGACAGGGGGCGGATTCACAGATACGCAGTATTTT.